This T cell receptor (beta chain) is from a study of blood T cell repertoires in COVID-19. Looking at the study overall: Whether acute or convalescent, the COVID-19 samples came from the United States, Italy and Spain.

Per the authors' pipeline: Estimation of nucleated cell counts relied on the amplification of reference gene primers. Some clones are missing from TCRdb's copy, which holds only in-frame ones; the method was immunoSEQ multiplex PCR. V and J calls and clone size come straight from that table; D and trimming were deduced from the DNA. Here the sample spans 100,000 or so clones, approximately 85% being singletons. The V gene lost 0 bases and the J gene lost 1 base, with 5 bases spanning the gap. This CDR3 has 14 residues. Per germline, CDR1 KGHSH and CDR2 LQKENI. V gene TRBV18 combines with J gene TRBJ2-3; no definite D call. The sequence was collected from a woman aged 55-70 years with acute or convalescent COVID-19. Sequencing input: peripheral blood. The CDR3, as DNA: TGTGCCAGCTCACCACCGGCAGGCACAGATACGCAGTATTTT. Its translation: CASSPPAGTDTQYF.